This T cell receptor beta chain was retrieved from a study of post-analysis software for immune sequencing data. The library was made from cDNA and included unique molecular identifiers. Roughly 500,000 cDNA molecules were obtained per 1 to 10 million input T cells. Each CDR3 protein is one row after TCRdb ran MiXCR on the PCR reads. Of about 620,000 distinct CDR3 sequences in the sample, roughly 45% were seen once. This receptor was identified in a girl aged 10 to 17 with multiple sclerosis. Material for sequencing was blood.

The CDR3 nucleotides are TGTGCCAGCACCTCTGCTACCGGGACGGTTAACTATGGCTACACCTTC. Translating it yields CASTSATGTVNYGYTF. The V call is TRBV12-3 or TRBV12-4, the J call TRBJ1-2, with a tentative D call TRBD1 (5 bases). Trimming removed 7 bases from V and 1 base from J, with 19 bases in between. The CDR3 spans 16 residues.